The rows below give T cell receptor beta chains drawn from one sample of a study of cytomegalovirus exposure and HLA in healthy donors. TCRdb keeps only in-frame clones here, not all; method: immunoSEQ multiplex PCR. The sample carries 90,000 to 150,000 clones, more than 70% recorded once. Sequencing was done on a sample of PBMCs. These receptors were taken from a man in his fifties or sixties in good health and CMV-seronegative. Both conserved end residues are part of each CDR3. Fields, in order: J gene, D gene, V gene, clone size, CDR3 DNA, CDR3 protein. The D gene is left open where the match is weak. The size field is filled for only some rows; it gives once, few, many or a size class.

j_call: TRBJ2-7; d_call: TRBD1; v_call: TRBV25-1; clone_size: -; cdr3_nt: TGTGCCAGCAGTACAGGGGGCTTCTACGAGCAGTACTTC; cdr3_aa: CASSTGGFYEQYF
j_call: TRBJ2-1; d_call: -; v_call: TRBV4-3; clone_size: -; cdr3_nt: TGCGCCAGCAGCCAAGGACCTCTCAGGGCGGATGAGCAGTTCTTC; cdr3_aa: CASSQGPLRADEQFF
j_call: TRBJ1-5; d_call: TRBD1; v_call: TRBV6-1; clone_size: few; cdr3_nt: TGTGCCAGCAGTGACCAGACAGGGACGGGTGGGAATCAGCCCCAGCATTTT; cdr3_aa: CASSDQTGTGGNQPQHF
j_call: TRBJ2-2; d_call: TRBD2; v_call: TRBV30; clone_size: -; cdr3_nt: TGTGCCTGGGACCACGGTGCGGGGGGGCTGACCGGGGAGCTGTTTTTT; cdr3_aa: CAWDHGAGGLTGELFF
j_call: TRBJ1-1; d_call: -; v_call: TRBV28; clone_size: -; cdr3_nt: TGTGCCAGTCGTGTTCTCGTGGGCCCTGAAGCTTTCTTT; cdr3_aa: CASRVLVGPEAFF
j_call: TRBJ1-2; d_call: -; v_call: TRBV27; clone_size: -; cdr3_nt: TGTGCCAGCAGTTCCCACTCCGGAGGAGGCTACACCTTC; cdr3_aa: CASSSHSGGGYTF
j_call: TRBJ1-3; d_call: -; v_call: TRBV9; clone_size: -; cdr3_nt: TGTGCCAGCAGCGTAGTGGGGAGAGCCTCTGGAAACACCATATATTTT; cdr3_aa: CASSVVGRASGNTIYF
j_call: TRBJ1-2; d_call: TRBD1; v_call: TRBV2; clone_size: -; cdr3_nt: TGTGCCAGCACGCCCTTTAAGACAGGGCGCTACTATGGCTACACCTTC; cdr3_aa: CASTPFKTGRYYGYTF
j_call: TRBJ1-1; d_call: -; v_call: TRBV30; clone_size: -; cdr3_nt: TGTGCCTGGACGAACACCTTAGGGGGCACTGAAGCTTTCTTT; cdr3_aa: CAWTNTLGGTEAFF
j_call: TRBJ1-3; d_call: -; v_call: TRBV5-1; clone_size: -; cdr3_nt: TGCGCCAGCAGCTTGGCCGTTGGGCAGGGTCGGAACACCATATATTTT; cdr3_aa: CASSLAVGQGRNTIYF
j_call: TRBJ2-7; d_call: -; v_call: TRBV29-1; clone_size: -; cdr3_nt: TGCAGCGTTGGGGCCGACGGTTCCTACGAGCAGTACTTC; cdr3_aa: CSVGADGSYEQYF
j_call: TRBJ2-7; d_call: -; v_call: TRBV5-6; clone_size: few; cdr3_nt: TGTGCCAGCAGTGATGAAGCTCACTTCCCTTACGAGCAGTACTTC; cdr3_aa: CASSDEAHFPYEQYF
j_call: TRBJ2-1; d_call: -; v_call: TRBV7-2; clone_size: -; cdr3_nt: TGTGCCAGCAGCTTAGGTATTGAGCAGTTCTTC; cdr3_aa: CASSLGIEQFF
j_call: TRBJ2-5; d_call: TRBD2; v_call: TRBV11-2; clone_size: -; cdr3_nt: TGTGCCAGCAGCCACCCGCCGGAGCGGGGGCCGAGGGAGACCCAGTACTTC; cdr3_aa: CASSHPPERGPRETQYF
j_call: TRBJ2-3; d_call: TRBD2; v_call: TRBV28; clone_size: -; cdr3_nt: TGTGCCAGCAGTGTGACTAGCGGGAGTGGAGATACGCAGTATTTT; cdr3_aa: CASSVTSGSGDTQYF
j_call: TRBJ2-1; d_call: TRBD2; v_call: TRBV7-7; clone_size: -; cdr3_nt: TGTGCTAGCAGCTTCCAACTAGCGAGTTACAATGAGCAGTTCTTC; cdr3_aa: CASSFQLASYNEQFF
j_call: TRBJ2-7; d_call: TRBD2; v_call: TRBV2; clone_size: -; cdr3_nt: TGTGCCAGCAGTTCCGGGACTAGCGGGAGAGGAAACGAGCAGTACTTC; cdr3_aa: CASSSGTSGRGNEQYF
j_call: TRBJ2-1; d_call: -; v_call: TRBV7-9; clone_size: -; cdr3_nt: TGTGCCAGCAGCTTAGCGGCGAGACACATCTACAATGAGCAGTTCTTC; cdr3_aa: CASSLAARHIYNEQFF
j_call: TRBJ2-7; d_call: TRBD1; v_call: TRBV6-5; clone_size: -; cdr3_nt: TGTGCCAGCAGTGGGACAGGAATCGGCGAGCAGTACTTC; cdr3_aa: CASSGTGIGEQYF
j_call: TRBJ2-7; d_call: TRBD1; v_call: TRBV19; clone_size: few; cdr3_nt: TGTGCCAGTAGTACGTCCCCCGGCGGGACAGGGGAACACGAGCAGTACTTC; cdr3_aa: CASSTSPGGTGEHEQYF
j_call: TRBJ1-5; d_call: TRBD1; v_call: TRBV5-1; clone_size: -; cdr3_nt: TGCGCCAGCAGCCCTTCAGGGGGCAACAATCAGCCCCAGCATTTT; cdr3_aa: CASSPSGGNNQPQHF
j_call: TRBJ1-1; d_call: -; v_call: TRBV10-3; clone_size: -; cdr3_nt: TGTGCCATCAGTGGGGGAGGGGGAGACACTGAAGCTTTCTTT; cdr3_aa: CAISGGGGDTEAFF
j_call: TRBJ2-6; d_call: -; v_call: TRBV4-3; clone_size: -; cdr3_nt: TGCGCCAGCAGCCAAGATCCCCTGGTGTCAGGATGGGCTTCTGGGGCCAACGTCCTGACTTTC; cdr3_aa: CASSQDPLVSGWASGANVLTF
j_call: TRBJ2-6; d_call: -; v_call: TRBV28; clone_size: -; cdr3_nt: TGTGCCAGCAGTTACCAGGGGACTGGGGCCAACGTCCTGACTTTC; cdr3_aa: CASSYQGTGANVLTF
j_call: TRBJ1-1; d_call: TRBD1; v_call: TRBV18; clone_size: -; cdr3_nt: TGTGCCAGCTCAAGGGGCTGGGACGGGACAGCAGGAGCTTTCTTT; cdr3_aa: CASSRGWDGTAGAFF
j_call: TRBJ1-1; d_call: -; v_call: TRBV6-5; clone_size: -; cdr3_nt: TGTGCCAGCAGTTACTCCGACAGCCCTGCAGAAGCTTTCTTT; cdr3_aa: CASSYSDSPAEAFF
j_call: TRBJ2-1; d_call: TRBD2; v_call: TRBV9; clone_size: -; cdr3_nt: TGTGCCAGCAGCGTAGGGGCGGGGGGGGGCAGTCCCTACAATGAGCAGTTCTTC; cdr3_aa: CASSVGAGGGSPYNEQFF
j_call: TRBJ1-2; d_call: TRBD1; v_call: TRBV7-9; clone_size: -; cdr3_nt: TGTGCCAGCAGCAAGCGGACAGGGCCCCACTATGGCTACACCTTC; cdr3_aa: CASSKRTGPHYGYTF
j_call: TRBJ2-7; d_call: -; v_call: TRBV7-2; clone_size: -; cdr3_nt: TGTGCCAGCAGCTTAACCTGGGGGGACTACGAGCAGTACTTC; cdr3_aa: CASSLTWGDYEQYF
j_call: TRBJ2-1; d_call: -; v_call: TRBV13; clone_size: -; cdr3_nt: TGTGCCAGCAGCTTAGGGACAGCCTACAATGAGCAGTTCTTC; cdr3_aa: CASSLGTAYNEQFF
j_call: TRBJ2-3; d_call: TRBD2; v_call: TRBV5-1; clone_size: -; cdr3_nt: TGCGCCAGCAGCACAGGACTAGCGGGGGGGCCGGATACGCAGTATTTT; cdr3_aa: CASSTGLAGGPDTQYF
j_call: TRBJ2-5; d_call: TRBD2; v_call: TRBV2; clone_size: -; cdr3_nt: TGTGCCAGCAGGGCCAGGACTAGCGGGAGTAGAGAGACCCAGTACTTC; cdr3_aa: CASRARTSGSRETQYF
j_call: TRBJ1-2; d_call: -; v_call: TRBV4-2; clone_size: -; cdr3_nt: TGTGCCAGCGGCGGCTTGAGGGCTCCGGACTATGGCTACACCTTC; cdr3_aa: CASGGLRAPDYGYTF
j_call: TRBJ1-5; d_call: -; v_call: TRBV2; clone_size: -; cdr3_nt: TGTGCCAGCAGTGAACAGGGGCGCAATCAGCCCCAGCATTTT; cdr3_aa: CASSEQGRNQPQHF
j_call: TRBJ1-1; d_call: -; v_call: TRBV28; clone_size: -; cdr3_nt: TGTGCCAGCAGCCTGGGGGCCGGGTTGAACACTGAAGCTTTCTTT; cdr3_aa: CASSLGAGLNTEAFF
j_call: TRBJ1-1; d_call: -; v_call: TRBV19; clone_size: -; cdr3_nt: TGTGCCAGTAGTTCTAATTTGAACACTGAAGCTTTCTTT; cdr3_aa: CASSSNLNTEAFF
j_call: TRBJ1-6; d_call: -; v_call: TRBV4-3; clone_size: -; cdr3_nt: TGCGCCAGCAGCCAAGAGACCCTGGGCAATTCACCCCTCCACTTT; cdr3_aa: CASSQETLGNSPLHF
j_call: TRBJ2-1; d_call: -; v_call: TRBV5-6; clone_size: once; cdr3_nt: TGTGCCAGCAGCTTGTCGGATCTGGGGCGCGACTACAATGAGCAGTTCTTC; cdr3_aa: CASSLSDLGRDYNEQFF
j_call: TRBJ1-5; d_call: TRBD1; v_call: TRBV4-1; clone_size: -; cdr3_nt: TGCGCCAGCAGCTTATCGACAGGGCTTCACCAGCCCCAGCATTTT; cdr3_aa: CASSLSTGLHQPQHF
j_call: TRBJ1-3; d_call: -; v_call: TRBV30; clone_size: -; cdr3_nt: TGTGCCTGGAGTGTATCGGGGGTGAGGGATCCTGGAAACACCATATATTTT; cdr3_aa: CAWSVSGVRDPGNTIYF
j_call: TRBJ2-1; d_call: TRBD1; v_call: TRBV7-9; clone_size: -; cdr3_nt: TGTGCCAGCAGCTTACTGACAGGGGATGAGCAGTTCTTC; cdr3_aa: CASSLLTGDEQFF
j_call: TRBJ1-2; d_call: -; v_call: TRBV6-5; clone_size: -; cdr3_nt: TGTGCCAGCAGTTACTCGAGGGCAGTAACCTATGGCTACACCTTC; cdr3_aa: CASSYSRAVTYGYTF
j_call: TRBJ1-4; d_call: TRBD1; v_call: TRBV7-6; clone_size: once; cdr3_nt: TGTGCCAGCAGCTTAGTGGGCAGGGGGGCCTCAGATGAAAAACTGTTTTTT; cdr3_aa: CASSLVGRGASDEKLFF
j_call: TRBJ1-1; d_call: -; v_call: TRBV4-3; clone_size: -; cdr3_nt: TGCGCCAGCAGCCAAGCCCCTGGGGAGGCTTTCTTT; cdr3_aa: CASSQAPGEAFF
j_call: TRBJ2-1; d_call: TRBD2; v_call: TRBV5-1; clone_size: -; cdr3_nt: TGCGCCAGCAGCTTTCTAGCGGACTCCTACAATGAGCAGTTCTTC; cdr3_aa: CASSFLADSYNEQFF
j_call: TRBJ2-7; d_call: -; v_call: TRBV7-8; clone_size: once; cdr3_nt: TGTGCCAGCACGACCCCGGGGGCCTACGAGCAGTACTTC; cdr3_aa: CASTTPGAYEQYF
j_call: TRBJ2-7; d_call: TRBD2; v_call: TRBV6-4; clone_size: -; cdr3_nt: TGTGCCAGCACCCCTCGGGAGGGCCTTAGCGAGCAGTACTTC; cdr3_aa: CASTPREGLSEQYF
j_call: TRBJ2-4; d_call: TRBD1; v_call: TRBV6-1; clone_size: -; cdr3_nt: TGTGCCAGCAGGCTTACACAGGGGGCGGGGAACATTCAGTACTTC; cdr3_aa: CASRLTQGAGNIQYF